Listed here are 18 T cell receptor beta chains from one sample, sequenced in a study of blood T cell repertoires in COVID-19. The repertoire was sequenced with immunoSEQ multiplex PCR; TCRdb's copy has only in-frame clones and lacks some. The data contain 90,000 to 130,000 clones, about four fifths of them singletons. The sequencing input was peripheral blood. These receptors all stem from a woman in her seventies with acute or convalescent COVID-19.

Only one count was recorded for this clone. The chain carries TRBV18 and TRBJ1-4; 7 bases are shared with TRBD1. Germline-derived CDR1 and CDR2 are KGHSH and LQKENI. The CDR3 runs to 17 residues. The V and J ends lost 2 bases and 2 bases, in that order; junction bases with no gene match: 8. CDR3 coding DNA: TGTGCCAGCTCACCAATCCCCTCGACAGGGACTAATGAAAAACTGTTTTTT. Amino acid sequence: CASSPIPSTGTNEKLFF. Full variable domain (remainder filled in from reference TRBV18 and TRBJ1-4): NAGVMQNPRHLVRRRGQEARLRCSPMKGHSHVYWYRQLPEEGLKFMVYLQKENIIDESGMPKERFSAEFPKEGPSILRIQQVVRGDSAAYFCASSPIPSTGTNEKLFFGSGTQLSVL.

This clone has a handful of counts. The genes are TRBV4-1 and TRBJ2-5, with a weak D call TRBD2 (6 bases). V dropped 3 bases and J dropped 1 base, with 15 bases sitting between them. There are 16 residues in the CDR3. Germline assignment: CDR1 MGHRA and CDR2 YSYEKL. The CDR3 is CASSQGGGAIQETQYF. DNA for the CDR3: TGCGCCAGCAGCCAGGGGGGAGGAGCGATCCAAGAGACCCAGTACTTC.

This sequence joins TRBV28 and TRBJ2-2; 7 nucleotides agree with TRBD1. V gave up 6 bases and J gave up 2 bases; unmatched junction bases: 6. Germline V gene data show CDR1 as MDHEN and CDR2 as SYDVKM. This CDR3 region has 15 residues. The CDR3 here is CASRSTGENTGELFF. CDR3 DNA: TGTGCCAGCAGATCCACAGGGGAAAACACCGGGGAGCTGTTTTTT. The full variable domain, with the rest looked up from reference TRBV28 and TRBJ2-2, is DVKVTQSSRYLVKRTGEKVFLECVQDMDHENMFWYRQDPGLGLRLIYFSYDVKMKEKGDIPEGYSVSREKKERFSLILESASTNQTSMYLCASRSTGENTGELFFGEGSRLTVL.

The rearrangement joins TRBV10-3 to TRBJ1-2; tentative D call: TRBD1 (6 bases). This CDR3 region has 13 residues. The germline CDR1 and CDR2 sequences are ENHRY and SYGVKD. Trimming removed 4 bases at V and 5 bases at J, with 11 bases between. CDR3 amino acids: CAISVEGEYGYTF. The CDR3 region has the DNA TGTGCCATCAGTGTAGAGGGGGAGTATGGCTACACCTTC.

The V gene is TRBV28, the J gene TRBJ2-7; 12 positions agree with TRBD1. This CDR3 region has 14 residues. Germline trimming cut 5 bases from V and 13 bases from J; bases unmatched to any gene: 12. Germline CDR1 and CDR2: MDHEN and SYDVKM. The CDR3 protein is CASSRDRGRLSGYF. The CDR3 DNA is TGTGCCAGCAGTCGGGACAGGGGGCGTTTGTCTGGTTACTTC.

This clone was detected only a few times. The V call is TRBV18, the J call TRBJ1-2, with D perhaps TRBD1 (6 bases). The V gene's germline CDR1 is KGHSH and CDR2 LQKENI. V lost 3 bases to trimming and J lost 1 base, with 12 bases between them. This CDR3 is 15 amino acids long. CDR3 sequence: CASSPRDTDNYGYTF. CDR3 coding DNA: TGTGCCAGCTCACCTCGGGACACAGATAACTATGGCTACACCTTC. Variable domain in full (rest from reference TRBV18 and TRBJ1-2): NAGVMQNPRHLVRRRGQEARLRCSPMKGHSHVYWYRQLPEEGLKFMVYLQKENIIDESGMPKERFSAEFPKEGPSILRIQQVVRGDSAAYFCASSPRDTDNYGYTFGSGTRLTVV.

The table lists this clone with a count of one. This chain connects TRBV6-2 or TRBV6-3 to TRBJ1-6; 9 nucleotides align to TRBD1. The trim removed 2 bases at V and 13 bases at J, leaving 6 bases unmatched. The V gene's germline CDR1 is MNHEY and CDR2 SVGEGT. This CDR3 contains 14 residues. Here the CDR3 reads CASSYDRGRYPLHF. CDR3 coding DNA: TGTGCCAGCAGTTACGACAGGGGGAGGTATCCCCTCCACTTT.

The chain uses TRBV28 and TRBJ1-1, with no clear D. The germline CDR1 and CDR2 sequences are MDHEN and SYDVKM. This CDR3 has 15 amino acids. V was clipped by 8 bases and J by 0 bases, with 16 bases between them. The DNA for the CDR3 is TGTGCCAGCGCCGGGGAGGGCACTTTGAACACTGAAGCTTTCTTT. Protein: CASAGEGTLNTEAFF.

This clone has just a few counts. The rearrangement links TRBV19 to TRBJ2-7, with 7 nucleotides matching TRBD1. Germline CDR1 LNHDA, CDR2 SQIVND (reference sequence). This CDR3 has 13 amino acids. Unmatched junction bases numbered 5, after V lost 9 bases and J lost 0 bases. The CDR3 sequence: CARYRGNSYEQYF. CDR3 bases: TGTGCCAGATACAGGGGCAACTCCTACGAGCAGTACTTC.

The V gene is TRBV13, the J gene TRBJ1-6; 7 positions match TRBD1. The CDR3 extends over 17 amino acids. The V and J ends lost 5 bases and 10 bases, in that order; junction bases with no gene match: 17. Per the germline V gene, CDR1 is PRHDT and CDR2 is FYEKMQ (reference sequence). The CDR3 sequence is CASSQRVTGQVVSPLHF. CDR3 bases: TGTGCCAGCAGCCAGCGGGTGACAGGGCAAGTCGTCTCACCCCTCCACTTT.

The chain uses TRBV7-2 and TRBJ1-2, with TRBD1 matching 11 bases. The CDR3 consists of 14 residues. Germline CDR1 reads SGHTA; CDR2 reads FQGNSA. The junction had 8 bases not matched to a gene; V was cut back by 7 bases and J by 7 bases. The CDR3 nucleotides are TGTGCCAGCACCCGGACAGGGGGCGAGGTTGGCTACACCTTC. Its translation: CASTRTGGEVGYTF.

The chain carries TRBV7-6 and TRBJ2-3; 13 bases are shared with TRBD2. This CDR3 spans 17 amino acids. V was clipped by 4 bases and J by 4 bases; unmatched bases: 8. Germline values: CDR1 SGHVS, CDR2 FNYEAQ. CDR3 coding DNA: TGTGCCAGCAGCTCGTGGACTAGCGGGAGACGCGCAGATACGCAGTATTTT. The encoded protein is CASSSWTSGRRADTQYF.

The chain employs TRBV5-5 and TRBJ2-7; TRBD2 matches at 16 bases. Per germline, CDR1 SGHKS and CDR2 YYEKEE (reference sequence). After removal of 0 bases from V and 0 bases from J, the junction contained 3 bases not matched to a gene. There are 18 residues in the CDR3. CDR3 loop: CASSLEGLAGGFSYEQYF. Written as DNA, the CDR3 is TGTGCCAGCAGCTTGGAGGGACTAGCGGGAGGGTTCTCCTACGAGCAGTACTTC.

CDR3 sequence reads: CASSFSIAEAFF. The CDR3 DNA sequence: TGTGCCAGCAGCTTCAGTATCGCTGAAGCTTTCTTT. The rearrangement uses TRBV7-9 and TRBJ1-1; D is unclear. Germline V gene data show CDR1 as SEHNR and CDR2 as FQNEAQ (reference sequence). This CDR3 is built from 12 residues. V lost 3 bases and J 6 bases, leaving 8 bases between the germline ends.

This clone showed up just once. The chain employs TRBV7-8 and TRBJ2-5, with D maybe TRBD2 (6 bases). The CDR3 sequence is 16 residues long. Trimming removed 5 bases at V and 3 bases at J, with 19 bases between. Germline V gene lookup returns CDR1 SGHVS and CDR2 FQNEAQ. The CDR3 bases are TGTGCCAGCAGCGTATCCCGGCGGGACTCAAAAGAGACCCAGTACTTC. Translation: CASSVSRRDSKETQYF.

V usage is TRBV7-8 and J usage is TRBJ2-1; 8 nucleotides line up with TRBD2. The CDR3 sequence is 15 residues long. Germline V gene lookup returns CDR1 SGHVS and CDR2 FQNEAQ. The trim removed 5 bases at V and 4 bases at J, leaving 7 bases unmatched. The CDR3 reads CASSVTSAAYNEQFF. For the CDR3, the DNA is TGTGCCAGCAGCGTGACTAGCGCAGCTTACAATGAGCAGTTCTTC.

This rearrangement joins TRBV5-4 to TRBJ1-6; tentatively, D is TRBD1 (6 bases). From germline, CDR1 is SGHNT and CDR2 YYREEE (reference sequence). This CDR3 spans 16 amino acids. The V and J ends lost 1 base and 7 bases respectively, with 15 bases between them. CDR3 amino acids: CASSLWTAPRNSPLHF. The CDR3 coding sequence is TGTGCCAGCAGCTTGTGGACAGCCCCGAGGAATTCACCCCTCCACTTT.

The DNA of the CDR3 is TGTGCCAGCAGCTTAGCTCTGACTAGCGGGAGGGATAGGGACAATGAGCAGTTCTTC. Encoded protein: CASSLALTSGRDRDNEQFF. The gene calls are TRBV11-2 and TRBJ2-1; TRBD2 aligns across 14 bases. The CDR3 is 19 amino acids. Losses at the gene ends were 1 base for V and 5 bases for J; bases not matched to a gene: 10. CDR1 SGHAT and CDR2 FQNNGV come from the germline V gene.